Below are 22 T cell receptor beta chains sequenced from a single sample in a study of CD8+CD57+ T cells in acquired aplastic anemia. Patients chosen for sequencing had CD8+CD57+ cells that had expanded, as shown by flow cytometry. Genomic DNA, the template, was used for profiling of the TCR beta VDJ and CDR3. From the reads, TCRdb called clonotypes with MiXCR, one entry per CDR3 protein. Altogether approximately 58,000 distinct CDR3 sequences are present, roughly three fifths being singletons, with the ten largest covering approximately 15%. The sample consisted of sorted CD4+, CD8+, or CD8+CD57+ T cells (not recorded which) from PBMCs. All receptors come from a human donor with aplastic anemia.

The chain joins TRBV5-6 to TRBJ1-2; TRBD1 is a possible D gene (5 bases). The germline CDR1 and CDR2 sequences are SGHDT and YYEEEE. Trimming left V 4 bases short and J 4 bases short, with 14 bases between. The CDR3 length is 14 residues. In DNA, the CDR3 is TGTGCCAGCAGCCCCTCCGGGACTAGCTATGGCTACACCTTC. Its translation: CASSPSGTSYGYTF. The full variable domain, in which reference TRBV5-6 and TRBJ1-2 provide the parts outside the CDR3, is DAGVTQSPTHLIKTRGQQVTLRCSPKSGHDTVSWYQQALGQGPQFIFQYYEEEERQRGNFPDRFSGHQFPNYSSELNVNALLLGDSALYLCASSPSGTSYGYTFGSGTRLTVV.

The V call is TRBV13, the J call TRBJ2-7; 10 positions agree with TRBD2. Looked up from germline, CDR1 is PRHDT and CDR2 is FYEKMQ (reference sequence). Trimming at V came to 5 bases and at J to 7 bases, leaving 11 bases not matched to a gene. The CDR3 runs 15 residues. The CDR3 reads CASSPPLAGKGEQYF. Here the CDR3 DNA reads TGTGCCAGCAGCCCACCACTAGCGGGGAAGGGGGAGCAGTACTTC.

V gene TRBV3-1 combines with J gene TRBJ2-5; D unresolved. The germline CDR1 and CDR2 sequences are LGHDT and YNNKEL (reference sequence). The CDR3 loop spans 16 amino acids. V shed 5 bases and J shed 2 bases, with 18 bases lying between them. The CDR3 is CASSDIRHQPQETQYF. CDR3 nucleotides: TGTGCCAGCAGCGATATAAGACACCAGCCACAAGAGACCCAGTACTTC.

This sequence joins TRBV9 and TRBJ2-1; no definite D call. The CDR3 extends over 13 amino acids. Germline assignment: CDR1 SGDLS and CDR2 YYNGEE. The V end lost 0 bases, the J end lost 4 bases, and 5 bases lay between the germline ends. CDR3 nucleotides: TGTGCCAGCAGCGTAGAGGAGTACAATGAGCAGTTCTTC. It codes for CASSVEEYNEQFF. Filled out from reference TRBV9 and TRBJ2-1, the complete variable domain reads DSGVTQTPKHLITATGQRVTLRCSPRSGDLSVYWYQQSLDQGLQFLIQYYNGEERAKGNILERFSAQQFPDLHSELNLSSLELGDSALYFCASSVEEYNEQFFGPGTRLTVL.

Ten or more counts support this clonotype. The V gene is TRBV4-3, the J gene TRBJ2-5, with D tentatively TRBD1 or TRBD2 (7 bases each). CDR3 length: 15 amino acids. Germline V CDR1 and CDR2: LGHNA, YSLEER. V was clipped by 3 bases and J by 2 bases, with 13 bases between them. The CDR3 loop is CASSQGGTEQETQYF. CDR3 bases: TGCGCCAGCAGCCAGGGGGGGACAGAACAAGAGACCCAGTACTTC.

This clonotype has at least ten counts. The V call is TRBV7-9, the J call TRBJ1-2, with TRBD1 matching over 7 bases. CDR1 is SEHNR, CDR2 FQNEAQ, per germline (reference sequence). V shed 4 bases and J 6 bases; nucleotides not matched to a gene: 5. The CDR3 runs to 13 residues. CDR3 sequence reads: CASSSLTGNGYTF. The DNA for the CDR3 is TGTGCCAGCAGCTCCTTGACAGGGAATGGCTACACCTTC.

J is TRBJ2-1 and V is TRBV2; D may be TRBD1 or TRBD2 (5 bases each). Trimming pared 3 bases from V and 9 bases from J, leaving 12 bases between. In germline, CDR1 is SNHLY, CDR2 FYNNEI. The CDR3 covers 13 residues. CDR3 sequence (DNA): TGTGCCAGCAGTGATGGGGGATGGGCTGAGCAGTTCTTC. This translates into CASSDGGWAEQFF.

This clonotype was seen ten or more times. The V call is TRBV28, the J call TRBJ2-7; tentatively, D is TRBD1 (5 bases). V was clipped by 3 bases and J by 3 bases, with 9 bases between them. CDR1 and CDR2 (germline): MDHEN, SYDVKM. The CDR3 totals 13 residues. The CDR3 loop reads CASSFGRGYEQYF. The CDR3 bases are TGTGCCAGCAGTTTCGGTAGGGGCTACGAGCAGTACTTC.

This clonotype was recorded at least ten times. The chain recombines TRBV5-4 with TRBJ1-5; 8 bases map to TRBD1. Germline V CDR1 and CDR2: SGHNT, YYREEE (reference sequence). V lost 3 bases, J lost 0 bases, and 11 bases stayed unmatched. CDR3 size: 18 residues. CDR3 coding DNA: TGTGCCAGCAGCTCGGGACAGGTGGGACCTTATAGCAATCAGCCCCAGCATTTT. Translating it yields CASSSGQVGPYSNQPQHF.

This chain connects TRBV10-2 to TRBJ1-4; D is possibly TRBD1 (6 bases). The germline gives CDR1 WSHSY, CDR2 SAAADI. Trimming shortened V by 6 bases and J by 1 base, and 15 bases separated the two germline ends. The CDR3 extends over 16 amino acids. CDR3 sequence: CASSEGGTRTNEKLFF. DNA for the CDR3: TGCGCCAGCAGCGAGGGGGGGACGAGAACTAATGAAAAACTGTTTTTT.

V is TRBV5-1 and J is TRBJ1-4; D unresolved. CDR3 length: 16 amino acids. The germline gives CDR1 SGHRS, CDR2 YFSETQ. The germline V and J ends were trimmed by 1 base and 0 bases, with 10 bases remaining between them. The CDR3 loop is CASSLNARATNEKLFF. DNA for the CDR3: TGCGCCAGCAGCTTGAATGCCCGTGCAACTAATGAAAAACTGTTTTTT.

With regard to this clonotype: Germline is not matched at one junction end, which may reflect a read error. The gene calls are TRBV7-3 and TRBJ2-1, with 8 bases that match TRBD2. CDR3 length equals 17 residues. CDR1 is SGHTA and CDR2 is FQGTGA in the germline V gene. CDR3 bases: TGTGCTAGCAGCTTAACTAGGACTGGCGGGGGGAGAAATGAGCAGTTCTTC. This translates into CASSLTRTGGGRNEQFF. Variable domain in full (rest from reference TRBV7-3 and TRBJ2-1): GAGVSQTPSNKVTEKGKYVELRCDPISGHTALYWYRQSLGQGPEFLIYFQGTGAADDSGLPNDRFFAVRPEGSVSTLKIQRTERGDSAVYLCASSLTRTGGGRNEQFFGPGTRLTVL.

CDR3 DNA: TGCGCCAGCAGCCCCCGGGACAACTATGGCTACACCTTC. Its protein is CASSPRDNYGYTF. The chain employs TRBV5-1 and TRBJ1-2; tentative D call: TRBD1 (5 bases). This CDR3 has 13 residues. Germline V CDR1 and CDR2: SGHRS, YFSETQ. V lost 4 bases to trimming and J lost 2 bases, with 9 bases between them.

V is TRBV2 and J is TRBJ1-2, with a tentative D call TRBD1 (6 bases). Trimming left V 6 bases short and J 7 bases short, with 9 bases between. Looked up from germline, CDR1 is SNHLY and CDR2 is FYNNEI. This CDR3 comprises 11 residues. CDR3 in DNA: TGTGCCAGCAGGTTGGACAGTGGCTACACCTTC. Its translation: CASRLDSGYTF.

Comment on this clonotype: At one end, the junction sequence differs from germline, possibly due to a read error. This chain links TRBV2 with TRBJ1-1, with a weak D call TRBD1 (5 bases). Germline V lookup: CDR1 SNHLY, CDR2 FYNNEI. The length of the CDR3 is 11 residues. CDR3 in amino acids: CASLQDTEALF. The CDR3 DNA reads as TGTGCCAGCCTGCAGGACACTGAAGCTCTCTTT.

The V call is TRBV5-1, the J call TRBJ1-1; perhaps TRBD1 as D (5 bases). V dropped 2 bases and J dropped 1 base, with 12 bases sitting between them. The CDR3 is 15 residues long. From germline, CDR1 is SGHRS and CDR2 YFSETQ. The CDR3 bases are TGCGCCAGCAGCTTCCAATCTACAGGGAACACTGAAGCTTTCTTT. This gives the protein CASSFQSTGNTEAFF.

The V gene is TRBV19, the J gene TRBJ1-6; D might be TRBD1 (5 bases). CDR3 length equals 13 residues. V lost 4 bases to trimming and J lost 13 bases, with 14 bases between them. Germline V lookup: CDR1 LNHDA, CDR2 SQIVND (reference sequence). The CDR3 reads CASSKASSGPLHF. CDR3 coding DNA: TGTGCCAGTAGTAAAGCCTCTTCAGGGCCCCTCCACTTT.

This clonotype showed up many times. The chain has TRBV12-3 or TRBV12-4 and TRBJ1-1; no firm D call. The ends were cut back, 8 bases at V and 5 bases at J, with 15 bases in the middle. The CDR3 loop spans 13 amino acids. CDR3: CASLYEGETEAFF. CDR3 bases: TGTGCCAGCTTATATGAGGGAGAAACTGAAGCTTTCTTT.

On this clonotype: This is likely a read error, given that the CDR3 carries no conserved phenylalanine or tryptophan at its end. The limits of the CDR3 on the DNA are not certain, so only TCRdb's listed CDR3 is given. The chain uses TRBV24-1 and TRBJ1-2. Counting both end residues, the CDR3 totals 8 amino acids. Germline loops: CDR1 KGHDR, CDR2 SFDVKD. The CDR3 loop reads CATSPPAR.

The rearrangement uses TRBV20-1 and TRBJ2-7; a weak D match, TRBD2 (7 bases). The germline CDR1 and CDR2 sequences are DFQATT and SNEGSKA (reference sequence). Trimming took off 1 base at V and 0 bases at J, with 13 bases between the two ends. The CDR3 spans 15 residues. The CDR3 sequence: CSARVGGASSYEQYF. Written as DNA, the CDR3 is TGCAGTGCTAGAGTTGGGGGGGCCAGCTCCTACGAGCAGTACTTC.

The CDR3 DNA sequence: TGTGCCAACCAGGACTCCCTTAACTATGGCTACACCTTC. The encoded protein is CANQDSLNYGYTF. The V gene is TRBV10-3, the J gene TRBJ1-2; D not certain. The CDR3 is 13 amino acids. The germline V gene has CDR1 ENHRY and CDR2 SYGVKD. The germline V and J ends were trimmed by 10 bases and 1 base, with 13 bases remaining between them.

In this sample, this clonotype turned up many times. This chain connects TRBV4-1 to TRBJ1-2, with unresolved D. V was pared by 0 bases and J by 8 bases, with 4 bases between. The CDR3 spans 11 residues. Germline lookup yields CDR1 MGHRA and CDR2 YSYEKL. The CDR3 nucleotides are TGCGCCAGCAGCCAAGATCGGGGCTACACCTTC. It encodes CASSQDRGYTF.